A selection of T cell receptor beta chains follows, all from one sample in a study of CD8+ T cells in alopecia areata. The assay was immunoSEQ multiplex PCR, and TCRdb's table has in-frame clones only and misses some. The sample has more than 90,000 clones; 50% to 75% are singletons. The sample here was CD8+ T cells sorted from blood, taken at week 4, from a patient treated with tofacitinib. These receptors originate from a human donor with alopecia areata. Both conserved end residues are part of each CDR3. The order of the fields is D gene, V gene, clone size, J gene, CDR3 protein, CDR3 DNA. A D gene is named only where the DNA matches it firmly. Size values are once, few and many counts, or a class for expanded clones, and some rows have none.

>TRBD1|TRBV29-1|few|TRBJ2-5
CSAQTGGEETQYF
TGCAGCGCCCAGACAGGGGGGGAAGAGACCCAGTACTTC
>-|TRBV29-1|few|TRBJ1-2
CSVPGRNGYTF
TGCAGCGTCCCCGGACGAAACGGCTACACCTTC
>-|TRBV10-3|-|TRBJ2-7
CAISESEGDEQYF
TGTGCCATCAGTGAGTCAGAAGGGGACGAGCAGTACTTC
>-|TRBV29-1|-|TRBJ2-7
CSGVRLGEQYF
TGCAGCGGGGTTCGATTAGGCGAGCAGTACTTC
>TRBD1|TRBV23-1|-|TRBJ1-6
CASSQSWDRGSPLHF
TGCGCCAGCAGTCAATCGTGGGACAGGGGTTCACCCCTCCACTTT
>TRBD1|TRBV4-1|-|TRBJ2-6
CASSQTGQGANVLTF
TGCGCCAGCAGCCAGACAGGGCAGGGGGCCAACGTCCTGACTTTC
>-|TRBV29-1|once|TRBJ1-1
CSGRTQRGAFF
TGCAGCGGCCGGACTCAACGAGGAGCTTTCTTT
>TRBD1|TRBV29-1|-|TRBJ1-1
CSVPGQGETTEAFF
TGCAGCGTACCCGGACAGGGGGAGACCACTGAAGCTTTCTTT
>TRBD2|TRBV5-6|few|TRBJ2-1
CASSRGSEQFF
TGTGCCAGCAGCCGCGGGAGCGAGCAGTTCTTC
>TRBD1|TRBV13|-|TRBJ1-1
CASSSLDRGTEAFF
TGTGCCAGCAGCTCCTTGGACAGGGGAACTGAAGCTTTCTTT
>TRBD1|TRBV30|-|TRBJ1-1
CAWSVYQGAFTEAFF
TGTGCCTGGTCCGTGTATCAGGGGGCTTTCACTGAAGCTTTCTTT
>-|TRBV13|-|TRBJ2-7
CASSSSGTASYEQYF
TGTGCCAGCAGCTCCTCCGGGACGGCCTCCTACGAGCAGTACTTC
>TRBD1|TRBV25-1|-|TRBJ1-1
CASSGDSKAFF
TGTGCCAGCAGTGGGGACAGCAAAGCTTTCTTT
>TRBD2|TRBV29-1|-|TRBJ2-5
CSADGGVIETQYF
TGCAGCGCTGACGGGGGGGTCATAGAGACCCAGTACTTC
>-|TRBV7-9|few|TRBJ2-5
CSTGSRAETQYF
TGTTCGACCGGGTCGCGGGCAGAGACCCAGTACTTC